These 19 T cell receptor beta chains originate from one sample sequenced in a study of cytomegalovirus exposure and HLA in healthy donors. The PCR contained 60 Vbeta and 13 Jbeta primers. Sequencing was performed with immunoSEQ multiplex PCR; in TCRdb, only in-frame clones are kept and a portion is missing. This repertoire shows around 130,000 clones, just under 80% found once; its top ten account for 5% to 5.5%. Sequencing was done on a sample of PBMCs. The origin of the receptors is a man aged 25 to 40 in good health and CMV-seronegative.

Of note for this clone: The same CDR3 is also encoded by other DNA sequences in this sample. In DNA form, the CDR3 reads TGCGCCAGCAGCTTGGTAGCGGGAGGGCCCCAAGAGACCCAGTACTTC. Translation: CASSLVAGGPQETQYF. The V and J genes are TRBV5-1 and TRBJ2-5; TRBD2 matches 11 bases. Trimming removed 0 bases from V and 1 base from J; junction bases left unmatched: 2. There are 16 residues in the CDR3. Germline V CDR1 and CDR2: SGHRS, YFSETQ.

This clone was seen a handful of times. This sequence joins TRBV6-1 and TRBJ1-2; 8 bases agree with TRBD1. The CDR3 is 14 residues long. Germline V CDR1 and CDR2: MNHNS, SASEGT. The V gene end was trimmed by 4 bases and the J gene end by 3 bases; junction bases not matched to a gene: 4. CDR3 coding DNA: TGTGCCAGCAGTGTGGGACAGGTCCACTATGGCTACACCTTC. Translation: CASSVGQVHYGYTF.

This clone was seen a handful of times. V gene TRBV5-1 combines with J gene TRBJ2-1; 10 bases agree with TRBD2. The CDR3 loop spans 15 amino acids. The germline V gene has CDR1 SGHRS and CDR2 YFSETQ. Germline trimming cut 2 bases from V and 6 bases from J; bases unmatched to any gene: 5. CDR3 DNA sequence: TGCGCCAGCAGCTTCTTAGCGGGGGGCCCCAATGAGCAGTTCTTC. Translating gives CASSFLAGGPNEQFF.

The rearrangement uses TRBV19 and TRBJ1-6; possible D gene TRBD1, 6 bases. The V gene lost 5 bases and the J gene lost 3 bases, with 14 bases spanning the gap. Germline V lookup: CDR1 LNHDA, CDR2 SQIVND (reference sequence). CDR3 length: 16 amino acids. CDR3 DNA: TGTGCCAGTAGTCTGAGGCGACAGGACTATAATTCACCCCTCCACTTT. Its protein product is CASSLRRQDYNSPLHF. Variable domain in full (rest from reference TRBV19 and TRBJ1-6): DGGITQSPKYLFRKEGQNVTLSCEQNLNHDAMYWYRQDPGQGLRLIYYSQIVNDFQKGDIAEGYSVSREKKESFPLTVTSAQKNPTAFYLCASSLRRQDYNSPLHFGNGTRLTVT.

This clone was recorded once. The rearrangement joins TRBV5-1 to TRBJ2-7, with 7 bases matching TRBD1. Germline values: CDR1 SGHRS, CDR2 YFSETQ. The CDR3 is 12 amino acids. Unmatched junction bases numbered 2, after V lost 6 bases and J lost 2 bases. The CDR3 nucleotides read TGCGCCAGCAACCAGGGGGCCTACGAGCAGTACTTC. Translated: CASNQGAYEQYF.

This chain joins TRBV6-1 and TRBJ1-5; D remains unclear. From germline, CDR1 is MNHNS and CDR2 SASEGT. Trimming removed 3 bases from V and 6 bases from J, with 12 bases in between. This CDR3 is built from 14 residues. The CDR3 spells CASSERRVGQPQHF. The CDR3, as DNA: TGTGCCAGCAGTGAGAGGAGGGTTGGTCAGCCCCAGCATTTT.

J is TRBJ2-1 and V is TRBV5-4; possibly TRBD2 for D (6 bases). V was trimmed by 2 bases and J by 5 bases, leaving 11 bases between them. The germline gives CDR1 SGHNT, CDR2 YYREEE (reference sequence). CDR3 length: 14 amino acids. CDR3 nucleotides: TGTGCCAGCAGCTTAGGCGGGACTCACAATGAGCAGTTCTTC. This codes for CASSLGGTHNEQFF.

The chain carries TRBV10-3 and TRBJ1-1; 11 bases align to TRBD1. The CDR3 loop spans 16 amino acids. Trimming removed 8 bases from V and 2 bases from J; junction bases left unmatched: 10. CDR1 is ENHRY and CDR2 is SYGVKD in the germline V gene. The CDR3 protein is CAIGGRTGGTNTEAFF. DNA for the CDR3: TGTGCCATCGGGGGGCGGACAGGGGGCACAAACACTGAAGCTTTCTTT.

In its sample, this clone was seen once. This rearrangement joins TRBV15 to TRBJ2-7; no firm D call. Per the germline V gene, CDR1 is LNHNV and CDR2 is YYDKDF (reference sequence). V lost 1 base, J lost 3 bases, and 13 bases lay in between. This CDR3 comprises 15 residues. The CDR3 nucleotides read TGTGCCACCAGCAGAGGGCAGGAACTGGTCTACGAGCAGTACTTC. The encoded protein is CATSRGQELVYEQYF. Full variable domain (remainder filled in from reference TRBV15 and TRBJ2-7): DAMVIQNPRYQVTQFGKPVTLSCSQTLNHNVMYWYQQKSSQAPKLLFHYYDKDFNNEADTPDNFQSRRPNTSFCFLDIRSPGLGDTAMYLCATSRGQELVYEQYFGPGTRLTVT.

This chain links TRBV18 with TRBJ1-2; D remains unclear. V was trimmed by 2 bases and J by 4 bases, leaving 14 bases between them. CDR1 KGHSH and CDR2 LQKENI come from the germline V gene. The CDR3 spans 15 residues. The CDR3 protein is CASSPESKSAYGYTF. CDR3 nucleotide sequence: TGTGCCAGCTCACCAGAGAGCAAAAGCGCCTATGGCTACACCTTC.

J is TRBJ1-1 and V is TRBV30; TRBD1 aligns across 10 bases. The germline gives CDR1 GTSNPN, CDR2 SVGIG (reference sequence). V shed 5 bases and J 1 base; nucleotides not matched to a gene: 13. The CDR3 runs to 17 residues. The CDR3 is CAWLEGDRGISNTEAFF. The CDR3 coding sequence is TGTGCCTGGTTAGAAGGGGACAGGGGTATTTCGAACACTGAAGCTTTCTTT.

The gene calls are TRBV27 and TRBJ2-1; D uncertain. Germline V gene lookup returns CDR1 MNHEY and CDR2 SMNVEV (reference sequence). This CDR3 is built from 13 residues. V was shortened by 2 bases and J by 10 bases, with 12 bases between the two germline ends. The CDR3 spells CASSLTNPQEQFF. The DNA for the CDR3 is TGTGCCAGCAGTTTAACGAATCCTCAGGAGCAGTTCTTC.

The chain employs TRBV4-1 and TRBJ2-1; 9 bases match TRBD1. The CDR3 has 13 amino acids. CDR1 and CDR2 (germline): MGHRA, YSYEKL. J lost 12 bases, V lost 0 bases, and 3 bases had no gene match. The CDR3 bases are TGCGCCAGCAGCCAAGAATTGGACAGGGGGCAGTTCTTC. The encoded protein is CASSQELDRGQFF.

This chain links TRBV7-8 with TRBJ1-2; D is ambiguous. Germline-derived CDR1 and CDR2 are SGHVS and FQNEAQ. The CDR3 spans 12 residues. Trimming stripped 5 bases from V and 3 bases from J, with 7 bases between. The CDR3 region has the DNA TGTGCCAGCAGCCTTCGGGACTATGGCTACACCTTC. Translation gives CASSLRDYGYTF.

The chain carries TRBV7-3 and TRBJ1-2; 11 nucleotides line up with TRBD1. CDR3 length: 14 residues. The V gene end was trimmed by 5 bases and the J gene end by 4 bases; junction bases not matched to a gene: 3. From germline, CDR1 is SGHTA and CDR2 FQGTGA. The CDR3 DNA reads TGTGCCAGCAGCCCTGGACAGGGGGCCTATGGCTACACCTTC. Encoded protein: CASSPGQGAYGYTF.

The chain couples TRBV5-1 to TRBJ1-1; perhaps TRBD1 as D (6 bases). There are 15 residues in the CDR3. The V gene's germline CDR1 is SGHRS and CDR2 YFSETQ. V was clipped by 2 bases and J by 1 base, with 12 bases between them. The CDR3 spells CASSLLGGQNTEAFF. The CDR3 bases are TGCGCCAGCAGCTTATTGGGGGGGCAGAACACTGAAGCTTTCTTT.

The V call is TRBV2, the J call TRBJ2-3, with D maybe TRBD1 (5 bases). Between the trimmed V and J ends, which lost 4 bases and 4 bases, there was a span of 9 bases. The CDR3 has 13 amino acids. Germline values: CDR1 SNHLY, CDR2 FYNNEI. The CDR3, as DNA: TGTGCCAGCAGTGGACAGCTTGCAGATACGCAGTATTTT. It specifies CASSGQLADTQYF. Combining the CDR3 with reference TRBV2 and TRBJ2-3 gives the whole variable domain EPEVTQTPSHQVTQMGQEVILRCVPISNHLYFYWYRQILGQKVEFLVSFYNNEISEKSEIFDDQFSVERPDGSNFTLKIRSTKLEDSAMYFCASSGQLADTQYFGPGTRLTVL.

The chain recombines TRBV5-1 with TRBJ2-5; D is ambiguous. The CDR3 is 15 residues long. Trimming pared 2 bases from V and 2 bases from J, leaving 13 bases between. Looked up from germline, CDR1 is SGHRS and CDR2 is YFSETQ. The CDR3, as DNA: TGCGCCAGCAGCTTAACAGAAATTTTTCAAGAGACCCAGTACTTC. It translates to CASSLTEIFQETQYF.

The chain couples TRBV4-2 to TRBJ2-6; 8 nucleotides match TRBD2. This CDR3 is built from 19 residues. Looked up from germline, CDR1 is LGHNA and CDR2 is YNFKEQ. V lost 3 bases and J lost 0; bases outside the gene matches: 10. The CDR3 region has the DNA TGTGCCAGCAGCCAGCAACCGGGACTAGGATACTCTGGGGCCAACGTCCTGACTTTC. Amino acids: CASSQQPGLGYSGANVLTF.